This passage covers 31 T cell receptor beta chains from one sample sequenced in a study of spatial heterogeneity in lung cancer. General study points: Expanded intratumoral alpha and beta TCR counts tracked tumor mutation counts.

No antigens are known for them. TCRdb ran MiXCR on the 5' RACE reads and lists one entry per CDR3 protein. The profile shows more than 20,000 distinct CDR3 sequences, roughly 6.7% of them singletons. The time point is: sample taken at primary tumor resection. The sample here was lung tumor tissue, taken at surgery. Receptors were obtained from a male donor with early-stage non-small cell lung cancer.

This clonotype was seen ten or more times. The gene calls are TRBV7-9 and TRBJ2-1; D is undetermined. Per the germline V gene, CDR1 is SEHNR and CDR2 is FQNEAQ (reference sequence). Trimming shortened V by 4 bases and J by 6 bases, and 16 bases separated the two germline ends. The CDR3 loop spans 15 amino acids. In nucleotides, the CDR3 is TGTGCCAGCAGCTCCTTGACGACCATAGGCAATGAGCAGTTCTTC. Encoded protein: CASSSLTTIGNEQFF.

This clonotype appeared many times. The V gene is TRBV9, the J gene TRBJ2-3, with D possibly being TRBD2 (6 bases). Germline-derived CDR1 and CDR2 are SGDLS and YYNGEE. CDR3 length: 14 residues. The ends were cut back, 4 bases at V and 2 bases at J, with 11 bases in the middle. The CDR3 DNA reads as TGTGCCAGCAGCCTCGGACTATTCACAGATACGCAGTATTTT. It translates to CASSLGLFTDTQYF.

This clonotype was seen many times. The CDR3 reads CASSSGVNSNQPQHF. The CDR3, as DNA: TGTGCCAGCAGTTCCGGGGTAAATAGCAATCAGCCCCAGCATTTT. V is TRBV27 and J is TRBJ1-5; no definite D call. Germline V gives CDR1 MNHEY, CDR2 SMNVEV (reference sequence). The CDR3 is 15 residues long. Trimming took off 4 bases at V and 0 bases at J, with 10 bases between the two ends.

There are many counts of this clonotype. V is TRBV28 and J is TRBJ1-1; 8 bases agree with TRBD1. The CDR3 has 15 amino acids. V trimming: 4 bases; J trimming: 1 base; junction bases outside the gene matches: 5. The germline V gene has CDR1 MDHEN and CDR2 SYDVKM. The CDR3 sequence is CASSSTGAPNTEAFF. The CDR3 nucleotides are TGTGCCAGCAGTTCGACAGGGGCGCCGAACACTGAAGCTTTCTTT.

In this sample, this clonotype turned up a few times. The chain employs TRBV29-1 and TRBJ2-7; D perhaps matches TRBD1 (5 bases). Trimming pared 4 bases from V and 0 bases from J, leaving 7 bases between. Per germline, CDR1 SQVTM and CDR2 ANQGSEA. This CDR3 is 12 amino acids long. The CDR3 coding sequence is TGCAGCGTTGCGGACAACTCCTACGAGCAGTACTTC. This translates into CSVADNSYEQYF.

By share, this clonotype counts as medium-sized (0.01 to 0.1%). The J gene is TRBJ2-3, the V gene TRBV7-2; unclear D gene. The CDR3 is made up of 12 amino acids. The germline CDR1 and CDR2 sequences are SGHTA and FQGNSA. V gave up 5 bases and J gave up 4 bases, with 7 bases separating them. This chain's CDR3 is CASSRFADTQYF. Written as DNA, the CDR3 is TGTGCCAGCAGCCGCTTCGCAGATACGCAGTATTTT.

This clonotype showed up many times. The chain has TRBV29-1 and TRBJ1-2; D remains ambiguous. Germline V gives CDR1 SQVTM, CDR2 ANQGSEA. This CDR3 has 11 residues. V was shortened by 5 bases and J by 1 base, with 5 bases between the two germline ends. CDR3 residues: CSVLGNYGYTF. In nucleotides, the CDR3 is TGCAGCGTTCTTGGTAACTATGGCTACACCTTC.

This clonotype was recorded many times. The V gene is TRBV20-1, the J gene TRBJ2-6; possibly TRBD1 or TRBD2 for D (5 bases each). This CDR3 comprises 14 residues. Trimming shortened V by 2 bases and J by 4 bases, and 9 bases separated the two germline ends. The germline CDR1 and CDR2 sequences are DFQATT and SNEGSKA (reference sequence). The CDR3 loop is CSARPWDGANVLTF. In DNA form, the CDR3 reads TGCAGTGCTAGACCATGGGACGGGGCCAACGTCCTGACTTTC.

This clonotype has a count of ten or more. The chain joins TRBV9 to TRBJ2-2; 10 bases match TRBD2. The germline V gene has CDR1 SGDLS and CDR2 YYNGEE. V lost 1 base and J lost 6; bases outside the gene matches: 6. The CDR3 extends over 16 amino acids. CDR3: CASSVTSGMTAGELFF. The CDR3 DNA sequence: TGTGCCAGCAGCGTAACTAGCGGGATGACAGCCGGGGAGCTGTTTTTT.

The J gene is TRBJ1-2, the V gene TRBV5-1, with D uncertain. Germline CDR1 and CDR2: SGHRS and YFSETQ. CDR3 size: 14 residues. The V end was cut by 3 bases, the J end by 0 bases, with 9 bases between. CDR3 in amino acids: CASSSGISNYGYTF. The DNA for the CDR3 is TGCGCCAGCAGCTCCGGCATCTCTAACTATGGCTACACCTTC.

V and J are TRBV20-1 and TRBJ2-3, with D possibly being TRBD1 (6 bases). The CDR3 length is 12 residues. The V gene's germline CDR1 is DFQATT and CDR2 SNEGSKA (reference sequence). The V end was cut by 3 bases, the J end by 6 bases, with 10 bases between. This CDR3 is CSASGGPDTQYF. CDR3 nucleotides: TGCAGTGCTAGTGGGGGCCCGGATACGCAGTATTTT.

This clonotype was seen only a few times. V gene TRBV6-1 combines with J gene TRBJ2-2; D might be TRBD1 (5 bases). The germline gives CDR1 MNHNS, CDR2 SASEGT. This CDR3 contains 15 residues. V was pared by 3 bases and J by 7 bases, with 15 bases between. CDR3 in DNA: TGTGCCAGCAGTGACATAACGTGGGGCGGCGGGGAGCTGTTTTTT. Translation: CASSDITWGGGELFF.

This clonotype appeared many times. The CDR3 is CASSHHRGGEQYF. The CDR3 DNA reads TGTGCCAGCAGCCACCATAGGGGGGGCGAGCAGTACTTC. V usage is TRBV3-1 and J usage is TRBJ2-7, with D possibly being TRBD2 (7 bases). The CDR3 length is 13 residues. V shed 3 bases and J shed 6 bases, with 12 bases lying between them. Germline V lookup: CDR1 LGHDT, CDR2 YNNKEL (reference sequence).

There are many counts of this clonotype. The V gene is TRBV20-1, the J gene TRBJ2-5; no reliable D call. The V gene lost 2 bases and the J gene lost 2 bases, with 3 bases spanning the gap. Looked up from germline, CDR1 is DFQATT and CDR2 is SNEGSKA (reference sequence). The CDR3 sequence is 11 residues long. CDR3 amino acids: CSARRQETQYF. CDR3 coding DNA: TGCAGTGCTAGAAGGCAAGAGACCCAGTACTTC.

This clonotype appeared many times. The J gene is TRBJ2-1, the V gene TRBV12-3 or TRBV12-4; either TRBD1 or TRBD2 may supply D (6 bases each). This CDR3 is 14 amino acids long. The V gene lost 4 bases and the J gene lost 7 bases, with 14 bases spanning the gap. CDR3 amino acids: CASSWAGGRNEQFF. CDR3 bases: TGTGCCAGCAGTTGGGCTGGGGGGCGTAATGAGCAGTTCTTC.

At least ten counts were recorded for this clonotype. The chain carries TRBV24-1 and TRBJ2-1, with 7 bases lining up with TRBD1. The CDR3 covers 13 residues. The ends lost 1 base at V and 10 bases at J; junction bases unmatched: 3. CDR1 is KGHDR and CDR2 is SFDVKD in the germline V gene. The DNA for the CDR3 is TGTGCCACCAGTGATTTTCTGGGACAGGAGCAGTTCTTC. Translating it yields CATSDFLGQEQFF.

Ten or more counts support this clonotype. The chain employs TRBV20-1 and TRBJ2-7, with 7 bases fitting TRBD2. This CDR3 spans 14 amino acids. Per germline, CDR1 DFQATT and CDR2 SNEGSKA (reference sequence). Losses at the gene ends were 3 bases for V and 7 bases for J; bases not matched to a gene: 12. CDR3 nucleotides: TGCAGTGCTAGGGTCGGCGGGGGATTGGGAGAGCAGTACTTC. Its translation: CSARVGGGLGEQYF.

This clonotype is medium-sized (0.01 to 0.1%) by share. J is TRBJ2-2 and V is TRBV9; D not resolved. This CDR3 is 15 amino acids long. Between the trimmed V and J ends, which lost 1 base and 3 bases, there was a span of 10 bases. Looked up from germline, CDR1 is SGDLS and CDR2 is YYNGEE. The CDR3 DNA reads TGTGCCAGCAGCGTAAGGAGTGGGGACACCGGGGAGCTGTTTTTT. It encodes CASSVRSGDTGELFF. Together with reference TRBV9 and TRBJ2-2, the CDR3 gives the full variable domain: DSGVTQTPKHLITATGQRVTLRCSPRSGDLSVYWYQQSLDQGLQFLIQYYNGEERAKGNILERFSAQQFPDLHSELNLSSLELGDSALYFCASSVRSGDTGELFFGEGSRLTVL.

This clonotype was seen at least ten times. The rearrangement links TRBV20-1 to TRBJ2-5; TRBD2 might be the D (5 bases). Trimming removed 5 bases at V and 2 bases at J, with 21 bases between. Germline values: CDR1 DFQATT, CDR2 SNEGSKA (reference sequence). The CDR3 is 16 amino acids. The CDR3 region has the DNA TGCAGTGCTGCGCCATTGGATCGGTCGGGGCAAGAGACCCAGTACTTC. Translating gives CSAAPLDRSGQETQYF.

The gene calls are TRBV7-9 and TRBJ2-6; TRBD1 or TRBD2 may be the D gene (5 bases each). The CDR3 loop spans 17 amino acids. Germline V gene data show CDR1 as SEHNR and CDR2 as FQNEAQ (reference sequence). V was cut by 3 bases and J by 0 bases, with 12 bases left in between. The CDR3 loop reads CASSLRGSASGANVLTF. Written as DNA, the CDR3 is TGTGCCAGCAGCTTGAGGGGCTCCGCCTCTGGGGCCAACGTCCTGACTTTC.

This clonotype appeared many times. The J gene is TRBJ1-5, the V gene TRBV7-6; tentatively, D is TRBD1 (6 bases). Germline V gene lookup returns CDR1 SGHVS and CDR2 FNYEAQ. V was trimmed by 1 base and J by 0 bases, leaving 19 bases between them. The CDR3 totals 19 residues. The CDR3 loop reads CASSLVASPRQDSNQPQHF. CDR3 nucleotide sequence: TGTGCCAGCAGCTTAGTAGCTTCGCCGAGACAGGATAGCAATCAGCCCCAGCATTTT.

This clonotype was seen repeatedly, ten times or more. The chain's CDR3 is CASSFGLASNTGELFF. The CDR3, as DNA: TGCGCCAGCAGCTTCGGACTAGCGTCGAACACCGGGGAGCTGTTTTTT. The rearrangement links TRBV5-1 to TRBJ2-2, with 9 bases aligning to TRBD2. V was clipped by 2 bases and J by 0 bases; unmatched bases: 2. The CDR3 totals 16 residues. Per germline, CDR1 SGHRS and CDR2 YFSETQ.

This chain connects TRBV20-1 to TRBJ1-2, with TRBD1 matching 7 bases. The V gene end was trimmed by 4 bases and the J gene end by 3 bases; junction bases not matched to a gene: 11. CDR3 length: 15 amino acids. Germline loops: CDR1 DFQATT, CDR2 SNEGSKA (reference sequence). Here the CDR3 DNA reads TGCAGTGCTACACCCGGACAGGTCGTTGACTATGGCTACACCTTC. Its translation is CSATPGQVVDYGYTF.

The chain employs TRBV28 and TRBJ2-3; D possibly matches TRBD1 or TRBD2 (5 bases each). This CDR3 has 15 residues. Trimming removed 3 bases from V and 7 bases from J, with 17 bases in between. The germline CDR1 and CDR2 sequences are MDHEN and SYDVKM. CDR3 nucleotide sequence: TGTGCCAGCAGTTTGGGCGGAGCTGGGGGAAATACGCAGTATTTT. Amino acids: CASSLGGAGGNTQYF.

This clonotype was found a few times. The gene calls are TRBV6-1 and TRBJ2-1; 10 bases are a match to TRBD2. J lost 7 bases, V lost 4 bases, and 7 bases had no gene match. There are 15 residues in the CDR3. Germline CDR1 reads MNHNS; CDR2 reads SASEGT. The CDR3 reads CASSAGLANRNEQFF. The DNA of the CDR3 is TGTGCCAGCAGTGCGGGACTAGCGAACAGAAATGAGCAGTTCTTC.

The table lists this clonotype with many counts. The J gene is TRBJ2-7, the V gene TRBV2; possibly TRBD1 or TRBD2 for D (6 bases each). Germline assignment: CDR1 SNHLY and CDR2 FYNNEI. The CDR3 contains 14 residues. Trimming stripped 3 bases from V and 4 bases from J, with 13 bases between. CDR3 in DNA: TGTGCCAGCAGTGATTCAGGGGCGGGGTACGAGCAGTACTTC. It specifies CASSDSGAGYEQYF.

This clonotype appeared many times. The chain links TRBV14 to TRBJ2-5; D remains unclear. The CDR3 has 17 amino acids. V gave up 0 bases and J gave up 2 bases, with 16 bases separating them. Germline V CDR1 and CDR2: SGHDN, FVKESK. CDR3 sequence reads: CASSQEGSGIGQETQYF. CDR3 bases: TGTGCCAGCAGCCAAGAAGGGTCCGGCATCGGTCAAGAGACCCAGTACTTC.

The sample holds many counts of this clonotype. The gene calls are TRBV20-1 and TRBJ2-7; tentatively, D is TRBD1 or TRBD2 (6 bases each). Trimming stripped 2 bases from V and 6 bases from J, with 11 bases between. Germline CDR1 is DFQATT and CDR2 is SNEGSKA (reference sequence). This CDR3 is 12 amino acids long. CDR3 in DNA: TGCAGTGCTAGAATAGGGGGGCGCGAGCAGTACTTC. Protein: CSARIGGREQYF.

This clonotype has at least ten counts. The rearrangement joins TRBV11-1 to TRBJ2-1; D is unclear. This CDR3 contains 11 residues. Trimming took 1 base from V and 8 from J, leaving 3 bases between them. Germline V gene lookup returns CDR1 SGHAT and CDR2 FQDESV (reference sequence). The CDR3, as DNA: TGTGCCAGCAGCTTAGACGATGAGCAGTTCTTC. This sequence encodes CASSLDDEQFF.

The J gene is TRBJ1-1, the V gene TRBV30, with D perhaps matching TRBD1 (5 bases). The V end was cut by 4 bases, the J end by 4 bases, with 7 bases between. The CDR3 consists of 11 residues. The V gene's germline CDR1 is GTSNPN and CDR2 SVGIG (reference sequence). The CDR3 region has the DNA TGTGCCTGGAAAGGGGTCACTGAAGCTTTCTTT. It encodes CAWKGVTEAFF.

This clonotype was seen at least ten times. CDR3 loop: CASSYSWTTPSVLTF. CDR3 DNA sequence: TGTGCCAGCAGTTACTCATGGACTACCCCAAGCGTCCTGACTTTC. The rearrangement uses TRBV6-6 and TRBJ2-6; tentatively, D is TRBD2 (6 bases). CDR1 is MNHNY and CDR2 is SVGAGI in the germline V gene (reference sequence). V lost 0 bases, J lost 12 bases, and 15 bases lay in between. This CDR3 is built from 15 residues.